This T cell receptor (beta chain) was retrieved from a study of T cells in tumors after PD-1 blockade (dated by TCRdb to the late 2010s). For the wider study: Patients with prior checkpoint blockade, systemic immunosuppressant use, or recent radiotherapy or other anti-cancer therapy within 4 weeks were excluded. On average, peripheral blood samples had 120,000 or so TCR templates (range roughly 24,000-280,000) and 35,000 to 45,000 unique clonotypes. Using site-matched tumors from BCC or SCC patients sampled before and after anti-PD-1 therapy, the study carried out paired single-cell RNA and TCR sequencing. To compare clonotypes in blood versus tumor, bulk TCR sequencing was run on roughly 11 peripheral blood samples drawn from 5 patients. RECIST version 1.1 was used to evaluate clinical response. Patients received pembrolizumab 200 mg every 3 weeks or cemiplimab 350 mg every 2 weeks. Some patients also continued taking vismodegib 150 mg daily during anti-PD-1 treatment.

Deep TCRbeta sequencing was performed with the immunoSEQ platform. The authors' pipeline ran thus. For further analysis, only productive rearrangements were exported from the immunoSEQ Analyzer. Bulk TCRbeta clonotypes were assigned T cell phenotypes by matching to single-cell RNA+TCR-seq clones sharing the same TCRbeta sequence. Tumor enrichment of a clone was calculated by dividing the clone's tumor frequency by the clone's PBMC frequency, both taken from bulk TCR sequencing. GLIPH was used to group TCRs into specificity groups, clusters of distinct TCRs likely recognizing common antigens via shared CDR3 motifs. TCRdb took this table from immuneACCESS and kept in-frame rearrangements with V and J called. Such tables lack part of the clones; where checked against another copy, unresolved V genes explain under half of the gap, and the rest is unexplained. V and J calls and clone size are copied from that table; D and trimming were computed from the DNA. The table for this sample lists around 60,000 clones; just under 80% of them were counted only once. Clones ranked in the top ten supply under 15% of the sample.

The time point label, as the study defines it: before anti-PD-1 therapy. Genomic DNA extracted from tumor biopsies or peripheral blood was used for bulk TCRbeta sequencing, with input ranging from about 616 ng to 6,500 ng. Every patient had histologically proven advanced or metastatic basal or squamous cell carcinoma and was a poor candidate for surgical resection. The basal cell carcinoma cohort comprised some ten patients, of whom 8 had bulk tumor TCR sequencing. Worth noting for this clone: It has no known antigen specificity. Within one base of it there is no much larger clone, and no base qualities were kept.

Points the paper makes about the study in general: Roughly 40% of the TCR clonotypes from tumors also showed up in blood, and some novel exhausted tumor clones were present in pre-treatment blood, which suggests peripheral recruitment. Where the novel T cell clones came from was not determined, and possible sources could include lymphoid organs or rare unexpanded clones inside the tumor or in the tumor periphery.

The sequence was collected from a human donor with basal cell carcinoma. Sequenced material: PBMCs, taken before anti-PD-1 treatment.

The CDR3 loop reads CASSLKLAGINEQFF. The DNA reads as follows: TGTGCCAGCAGCTTAAAGTTAGCGGGGATCAATGAGCAGTTCTTC. The chain is encoded by TRBV7-3 joined to TRBJ2-1, and 8 junctional nucleotides match TRBD2. Inclusive of the bounding cysteine and phenylalanine, the CDR3 is 15 residues long. Only the CDR3 portion is preserved as DNA: 45 bases, with reading frame beginning at the first base. CDR1 SGHTA and CDR2 FQGTGA are derived from the germline V gene. Here V drops 1 base and J drops 6 bases, and the junction holds 5 bases not matched to any gene. Joined to the reference TRBV7-3 and TRBJ2-1 proteins, this CDR3 gives the full variable domain: GAGVSQTPSNKVTEKGKYVELRCDPISGHTALYWYRQSLGQGPEFLIYFQGTGAADDSGLPNDRFFAVRPEGSVSTLKIQRTERGDSAVYLCASSLKLAGINEQFFGPGTRLTVL.